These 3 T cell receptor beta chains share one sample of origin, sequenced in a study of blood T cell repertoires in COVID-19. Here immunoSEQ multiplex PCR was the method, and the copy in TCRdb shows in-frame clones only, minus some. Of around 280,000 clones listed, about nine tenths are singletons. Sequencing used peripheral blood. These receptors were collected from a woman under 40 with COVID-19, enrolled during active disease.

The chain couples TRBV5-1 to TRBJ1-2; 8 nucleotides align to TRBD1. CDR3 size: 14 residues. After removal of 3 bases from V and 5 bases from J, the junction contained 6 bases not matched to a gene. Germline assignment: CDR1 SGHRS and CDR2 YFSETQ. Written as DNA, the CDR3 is TGCGCCAGCAGCTCTGGACAGGGTTGGTATGGCTACACCTTC. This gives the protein CASSSGQGWYGYTF.

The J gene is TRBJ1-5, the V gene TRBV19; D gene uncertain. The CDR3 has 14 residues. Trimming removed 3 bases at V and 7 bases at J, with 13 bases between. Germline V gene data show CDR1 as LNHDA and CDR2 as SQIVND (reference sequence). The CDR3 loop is CASSIRDGEQPQHF. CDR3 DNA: TGTGCCAGTAGTATCAGAGACGGGGAGCAGCCCCAGCATTTT. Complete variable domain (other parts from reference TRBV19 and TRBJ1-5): DGGITQSPKYLFRKEGQNVTLSCEQNLNHDAMYWYRQDPGQGLRLIYYSQIVNDFQKGDIAEGYSVSREKKESFPLTVTSAQKNPTAFYLCASSIRDGEQPQHFGDGTRLSIL.

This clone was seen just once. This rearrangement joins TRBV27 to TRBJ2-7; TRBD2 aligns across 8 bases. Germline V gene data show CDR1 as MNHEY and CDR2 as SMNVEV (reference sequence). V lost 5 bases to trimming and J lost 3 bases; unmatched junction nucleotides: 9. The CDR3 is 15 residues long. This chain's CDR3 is CASSPAGLVFYEQYF. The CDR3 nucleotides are TGTGCCAGCAGTCCTGCGGGACTAGTTTTCTACGAGCAGTACTTC.